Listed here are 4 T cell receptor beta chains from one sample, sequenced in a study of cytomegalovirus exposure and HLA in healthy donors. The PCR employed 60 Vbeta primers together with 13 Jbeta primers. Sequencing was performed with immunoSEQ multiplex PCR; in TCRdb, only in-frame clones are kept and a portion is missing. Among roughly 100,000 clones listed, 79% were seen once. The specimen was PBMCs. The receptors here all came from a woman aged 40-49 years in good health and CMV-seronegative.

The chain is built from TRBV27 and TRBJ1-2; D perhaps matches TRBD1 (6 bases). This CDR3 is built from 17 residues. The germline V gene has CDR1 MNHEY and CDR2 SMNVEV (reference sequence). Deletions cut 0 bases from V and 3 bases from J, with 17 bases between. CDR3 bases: TGTGCCAGCAGTTTATCTAAGTATTGGGCAGGGGACTATGGCTACACCTTC. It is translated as CASSLSKYWAGDYGYTF.

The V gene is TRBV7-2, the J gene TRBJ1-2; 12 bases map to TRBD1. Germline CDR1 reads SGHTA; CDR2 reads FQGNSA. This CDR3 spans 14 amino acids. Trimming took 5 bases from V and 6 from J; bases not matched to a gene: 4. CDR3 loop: CASSRDRGRDGYTF. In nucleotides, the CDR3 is TGTGCCAGCAGCAGGGACAGGGGGCGGGATGGCTACACCTTC.

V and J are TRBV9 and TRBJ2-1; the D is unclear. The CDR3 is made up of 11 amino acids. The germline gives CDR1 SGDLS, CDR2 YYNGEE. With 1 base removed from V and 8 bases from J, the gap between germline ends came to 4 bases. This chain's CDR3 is CASSVFDEQFF. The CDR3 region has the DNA TGTGCCAGCAGCGTATTCGATGAGCAGTTCTTC.

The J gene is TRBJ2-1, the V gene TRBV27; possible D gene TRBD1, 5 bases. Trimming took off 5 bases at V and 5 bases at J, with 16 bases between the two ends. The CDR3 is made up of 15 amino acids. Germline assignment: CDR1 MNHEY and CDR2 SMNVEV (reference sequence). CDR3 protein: CASSPSFRVDNEQFF. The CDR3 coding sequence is TGTGCCAGCAGTCCGAGCTTCAGGGTGGACAATGAGCAGTTCTTC.